The 24 T cell receptor beta chains given below trace back to one sample, sequenced in a study of blood T cell repertoires in COVID-19. Repertoires were generated with immunoSEQ multiplex PCR, while TCRdb's copy carries only in-frame clones and drops some. The table has approximately 90,000 clones, approximately 86% seen once. Sequencing input: peripheral blood. The receptors stem from an elderly man with active or convalescent COVID-19.

This chain joins TRBV21-1 and TRBJ2-5; the table gives TRBD1 as D, unverified against the DNA. TRBV21-1 is deemed a pseudogene. CDR3 length equals 20 residues. The CDR3 reads CASRDEGGQTGCRGQETQYF. The CDR3 region has the DNA TGTGCCAGCAGGGACGAAGGGGGACAGACGGGATGCCGGGGCCAAGAGACCCAGTACTTC.

The chain employs TRBV5-4 and TRBJ2-3; the D gene is possibly TRBD2 (6 bases). The V and J ends lost 2 bases and 2 bases respectively, with 12 bases between them. The V gene's germline CDR1 is SGHNT and CDR2 YYREEE (reference sequence). The CDR3 length is 15 residues. The CDR3 loop reads CASSLRRGITDTQYF. CDR3 in DNA: TGTGCCAGCAGCTTAAGGCGGGGAATCACAGATACGCAGTATTTT. Together with reference TRBV5-4 and TRBJ2-3, the CDR3 gives the full variable domain: ETGVTQSPTHLIKTRGQQVTLRCSSQSGHNTVSWYQQALGQGPQFIFQYYREEENGRGNFPPRFSGLQFPNYSSELNVNALELDDSALYLCASSLRRGITDTQYFGPGTRLTVL.

This clone was recorded only once. The chain couples TRBV9 to TRBJ1-4; tentative D call: TRBD1 (5 bases). Germline loops: CDR1 SGDLS, CDR2 YYNGEE. Trimming removed 0 bases at V and 4 bases at J, with 10 bases between. The CDR3 consists of 15 residues. CDR3 in DNA: TGTGCCAGCAGCGTAGGGGCAAGGGGTAATGAAAAACTGTTTTTT. It translates to CASSVGARGNEKLFF.

This chain connects TRBV30 to TRBJ1-1; 10 nucleotides align to TRBD1. CDR1 GTSNPN and CDR2 SVGIG come from the germline V gene (reference sequence). Germline trimming cut 3 bases from V and 6 bases from J; bases unmatched to any gene: 4. This CDR3 is 13 amino acids long. CDR3 coding DNA: TGTGCCTGGAGGGGACAGGGGATCGCTGAAGCTTTCTTT. Translating gives CAWRGQGIAEAFF.

DNA of the CDR3: TGCGCCAGCAGCCAAGGATTGACTAGGGAAAACATTCAGTACTTC. This encodes CASSQGLTRENIQYF. V and J are TRBV4-3 and TRBJ2-4; tentatively, D is TRBD2 (6 bases). This CDR3 is 15 amino acids long. Trimming cost V 1 base and J 5 bases, with 12 bases left between them. CDR1 and CDR2 (germline): LGHNA, YSLEER.

A single count supports this clone. This chain connects TRBV6-6 to TRBJ1-2; the match to TRBD1 covers 8 bases. Germline trimming cut 9 bases from V and 2 bases from J; bases unmatched to any gene: 5. Looked up from germline, CDR1 is MNHNY and CDR2 is SVGAGI (reference sequence). This CDR3 has 13 residues. DNA of the CDR3: TGTGCCAGTTTAGGACAGGGAAACTATGGCTACACCTTC. It translates to CASLGQGNYGYTF.

V gene TRBV15 combines with J gene TRBJ2-5, with D possibly matching TRBD2 (5 bases). Germline CDR1 and CDR2: LNHNV and YYDKDF (reference sequence). This CDR3 is 18 amino acids long. The V gene lost 3 bases and the J gene lost 5 bases, with 25 bases spanning the gap. CDR3 nucleotide sequence: TGTGCCACCAGCAGTTCCATCGGCGAGGGAGTGTTTGTGGAGACCCAGTACTTC. Encoded protein: CATSSSIGEGVFVETQYF. Full variable domain (rest looked up from reference TRBV15 and TRBJ2-5): DAMVIQNPRYQVTQFGKPVTLSCSQTLNHNVMYWYQQKSSQAPKLLFHYYDKDFNNEADTPDNFQSRRPNTSFCFLDIRSPGLGDTAMYLCATSSSIGEGVFVETQYFGPGTRLLVL.

This chain uses TRBV18 with TRBJ1-4; TRBD1 might be the D (6 bases). V was shortened by 6 bases and J by 8 bases, with 19 bases between the two germline ends. The CDR3 totals 15 residues. In germline, CDR1 is KGHSH, CDR2 LQKENI. The CDR3 DNA sequence: TGTGCCAGCTCCCTTGGACAGATTGAGAGGGAAAAACTGTTTTTT. It codes for CASSLGQIEREKLFF.

This chain joins TRBV7-3 and TRBJ2-5; no reliable D call. The CDR3 length is 13 residues. The V end was cut by 1 base, the J end by 4 bases, with 7 bases between. The germline CDR1 and CDR2 sequences are SGHTA and FQGTGA. This CDR3 reads CASSLMAGETQYF. CDR3 DNA: TGTGCCAGCAGCTTAATGGCAGGAGAGACCCAGTACTTC.

The chain is built from TRBV3-1 (or the pseudogene TRBV3-2) and TRBJ2-7; 7 nucleotides align to TRBD2. V trimming: 1 base; J trimming: 6 bases; junction bases outside the gene matches: 12. This CDR3 is 16 amino acids long. Germline V gene data show CDR1 as LGHDT and CDR2 as YNNKEL (reference sequence). Written as DNA, the CDR3 is TGTGCCAGCAGCCAAGCCCCAGGACTAGGGTCCCTCGAGCAGTACTTC. Its protein product is CASSQAPGLGSLEQYF.

The chain carries TRBV5-8 and TRBJ2-1; TRBD2 matches at 7 bases. CDR1 and CDR2 (germline): SGHTS, YDEGEE. This CDR3 is built from 15 residues. Trimming removed 1 base from V and 3 bases from J; junction bases left unmatched: 4. The CDR3 reads CASSLRGGSYNEQFF. CDR3 nucleotides: TGTGCCAGCAGCTTGCGTGGCGGGAGCTACAATGAGCAGTTCTTC.

This chain joins TRBV5-1 and TRBJ1-5; D uncertain. Germline assignment: CDR1 SGHRS and CDR2 YFSETQ. This CDR3 spans 15 amino acids. Trimming left V 0 bases short and J 3 bases short, with 10 bases between. The CDR3 protein is CASSLGDTYNQPQHF. DNA for the CDR3: TGCGCCAGCAGCTTGGGCGACACGTACAATCAGCCCCAGCATTTT.

The chain recombines TRBV28 with TRBJ1-2, with 7 nucleotides matching TRBD1. The CDR3 sequence is 16 residues long. J was trimmed by 4 bases and V by 2 bases; bases with no gene match: 10. Per germline, CDR1 MDHEN and CDR2 SYDVKM. The CDR3 sequence: CASSLRTGDVFYGYTF. The CDR3 DNA follows: TGTGCCAGCAGTTTACGTACAGGGGACGTATTCTATGGCTACACCTTC.

This clone was counted between two and nine times. The chain uses TRBV5-8 and TRBJ1-4; 7 bases align to TRBD1. Germline CDR1 SGHTS, CDR2 YDEGEE. V gave up 1 base and J gave up 5 bases; unmatched junction bases: 2. This CDR3 has 14 amino acids. This CDR3 reads CASSLSTGNEKLFF. The DNA of the CDR3 is TGTGCCAGCAGCTTGTCGACAGGGAATGAAAAACTGTTTTTT.

This rearrangement joins TRBV7-3 to TRBJ1-1, with D possibly matching TRBD1 (5 bases). CDR1 is SGHTA and CDR2 is FQGTGA in the germline V gene. V was trimmed by 5 bases and J by 1 base, leaving 8 bases between them. The CDR3 has 13 amino acids. The DNA for the CDR3 is TGTGCCAGCAGCAACAGGAGGAACACTGAAGCTTTCTTT. Translating it yields CASSNRRNTEAFF.

The CDR3 sequence: CASSRTTTGSETQYF. CDR3 DNA sequence: TGTGCCAGCAGCCGTACTACGACAGGGTCAGAGACCCAGTACTTC. The chain is built from TRBV6-2 or TRBV6-3 and TRBJ2-5, with 7 bases matching TRBD1. CDR3 length: 15 amino acids. V gave up 6 bases and J gave up 4 bases; unmatched junction bases: 11. Germline CDR1 is MNHEY and CDR2 is SVGEGT.

The chain couples TRBV19 to TRBJ2-5, with TRBD2 identical over 8 bases. This CDR3 has 15 amino acids. The J segment lost 1 base and the V segment lost 7 bases, leaving 8 bases of the junction unmatched. The germline V gene encodes CDR1 LNHDA and CDR2 SQIVND (reference sequence). CDR3 nucleotides: TGTGCCAGTACCCGGGGGGGAGCCCTCCAAGAGACCCAGTACTTC. Protein: CASTRGGALQETQYF.

This chain connects TRBV5-1 to TRBJ1-2; no clear D gene. This CDR3 contains 13 residues. The germline V gene has CDR1 SGHRS and CDR2 YFSETQ. Trimming removed 5 bases at V and 4 bases at J, with 12 bases between. CDR3 residues: CASSQTSSYGYTF. CDR3 nucleotide sequence: TGCGCCAGCAGTCAGACATCGTCCTATGGCTACACCTTC.

The chain combines TRBV27 with TRBJ2-3; D is perhaps TRBD2 (6 bases). The V end was cut by 10 bases, the J end by 1 base, with 18 bases between. The CDR3 runs to 15 residues. In germline, CDR1 is MNHEY, CDR2 SMNVEV (reference sequence). CDR3 residues: CATRGWGLGTDTQYF. Written as DNA, the CDR3 is TGTGCCACCCGGGGGTGGGGTTTGGGCACAGATACGCAGTATTTT.

This chain links TRBV4-3 with TRBJ2-1; 7 positions match TRBD2. The CDR3 contains 17 residues. Germline V CDR1 and CDR2: LGHNA, YSLEER. V dropped 4 bases and J dropped 4; count of bases not matched to a gene: 13. CDR3 sequence (DNA): TGCGCCAGCAGCCCAAGGTTCCGCGGGAGCCTGTACAATGAGCAGTTCTTC. It is translated as CASSPRFRGSLYNEQFF.

CDR3 in amino acids: CATGAKGGKTQYF. CDR3 sequence (DNA): TGTGCCACCGGGGCTAAGGGAGGGAAGACCCAGTACTTC. The chain employs TRBV24-1 and TRBJ2-5; 7 bases are a match to TRBD2. The germline CDR1 and CDR2 sequences are KGHDR and SFDVKD. V trimming: 9 bases; J trimming: 6 bases; junction bases outside the gene matches: 9. The CDR3 consists of 13 residues.

The chain joins TRBV19 to TRBJ2-3; possibly TRBD2 for D (6 bases). The CDR3 sequence is 15 residues long. Trimming left V 0 bases short and J 6 bases short, with 13 bases between. Per the germline V gene, CDR1 is LNHDA and CDR2 is SQIVND (reference sequence). CDR3 sequence: CASSIEPGLSDTQYF. In DNA form, the CDR3 reads TGTGCCAGTAGTATAGAACCGGGACTGTCGGATACGCAGTATTTT.

The gene calls are TRBV9 and TRBJ2-7, with 9 nucleotides matching TRBD1. The CDR3 length is 14 residues. Losses at the gene ends were 3 bases for V and 7 bases for J; bases not matched to a gene: 8. Germline V CDR1 and CDR2: SGDLS, YYNGEE. In DNA, the CDR3 is TGTGCCAGCAGCGCGACGGACAGGGGATGGGAGCAGTACTTC. Translation gives CASSATDRGWEQYF.

Points on this clone: The same CDR3 arises from other DNA sequences in this sample as well. The chain employs TRBV9 and TRBJ2-1, with 8 nucleotides matching TRBD2. V gave up 2 bases and J gave up 1 base; unmatched junction bases: 2. Germline lookup yields CDR1 SGDLS and CDR2 YYNGEE. The CDR3 consists of 15 residues. CDR3 sequence (DNA): TGTGCCAGCAGCGTTACTAGCGGTTCCTACAATGAGCAGTTCTTC. Translation gives CASSVTSGSYNEQFF.